The source of this T cell receptor (beta chain) is a study of blood T cell repertoires in COVID-19. Germline V gives CDR1 MNHEY, CDR2 SVGAGI. This CDR3 is 12 amino acids long. V lost 7 bases and J lost 7, with 11 bases in between. Sequencing used immunoSEQ multiplex PCR; TCRdb keeps in-frame clones, though not all of them. The data show about 280,000 clones, with about 85% seen just once and roughly 15% held by the top ten. The TCR sequence derives from a human donor in a cohort sampled during active COVID-19. The rearrangement uses TRBV6-5 and TRBJ1-5; D not resolved. Sequencing was done on a sample of peripheral blood. The CDR3 reads CASKMSEQPQHF. In DNA form, the CDR3 reads TGTGCCAGCAAAATGAGCGAACAGCCCCAGCATTTT.